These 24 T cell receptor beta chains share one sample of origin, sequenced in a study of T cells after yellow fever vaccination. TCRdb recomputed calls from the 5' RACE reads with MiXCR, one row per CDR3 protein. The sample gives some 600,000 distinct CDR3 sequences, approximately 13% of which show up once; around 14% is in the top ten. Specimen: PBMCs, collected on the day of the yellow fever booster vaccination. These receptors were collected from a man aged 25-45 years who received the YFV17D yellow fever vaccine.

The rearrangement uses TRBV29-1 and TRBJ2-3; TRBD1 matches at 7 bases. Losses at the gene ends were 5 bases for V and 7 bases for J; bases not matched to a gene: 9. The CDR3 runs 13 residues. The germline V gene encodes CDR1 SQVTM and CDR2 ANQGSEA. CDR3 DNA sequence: TGCAGCGTTCTTCGACAGGGCCCCCATACGCAGTATTTT. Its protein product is CSVLRQGPHTQYF.

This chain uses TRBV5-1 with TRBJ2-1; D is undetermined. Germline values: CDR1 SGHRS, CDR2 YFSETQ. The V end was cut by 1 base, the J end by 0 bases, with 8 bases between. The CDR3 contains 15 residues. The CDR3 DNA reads TGCGCCAGCAGCTTGCAGGCGTACTCCTACAATGAGCAGTTCTTC. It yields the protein CASSLQAYSYNEQFF.

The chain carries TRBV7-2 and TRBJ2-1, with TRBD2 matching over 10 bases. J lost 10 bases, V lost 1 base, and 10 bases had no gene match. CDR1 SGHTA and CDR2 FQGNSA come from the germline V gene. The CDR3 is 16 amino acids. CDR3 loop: CASSLGASGSEEEQFF. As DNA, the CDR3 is TGTGCCAGCAGCTTAGGGGCTAGCGGGAGTGAAGAGGAGCAGTTCTTC. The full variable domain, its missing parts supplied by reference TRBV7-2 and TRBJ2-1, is GAGVSQSPSNKVTEKGKDVELRCDPISGHTALYWYRQSLGQGLEFLIYFQGNSAPDKSGLPSDRFSAERTGGSVSTLTIQRTQQEDSAVYLCASSLGASGSEEEQFFGPGTRLTVL.

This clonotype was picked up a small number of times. The CDR3 DNA reads TGTGCCAGCAGCGTAGTGGGACAGAACACTGAAGCTTTCTTT. It is translated as CASSVVGQNTEAFF. The rearrangement uses TRBV9 and TRBJ1-1, with D possibly TRBD1 on 6 matching bases. With 0 bases removed from V and 1 base from J, the gap between germline ends came to 7 bases. There are 14 residues in the CDR3. The germline V gene encodes CDR1 SGDLS and CDR2 YYNGEE.

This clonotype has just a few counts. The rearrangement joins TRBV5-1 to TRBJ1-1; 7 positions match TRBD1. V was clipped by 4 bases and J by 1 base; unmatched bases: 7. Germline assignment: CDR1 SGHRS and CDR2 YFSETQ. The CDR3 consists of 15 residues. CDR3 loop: CASSQGGGRNTEAFF. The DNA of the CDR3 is TGCGCCAGCAGCCAGGGAGGGGGCCGGAACACTGAAGCTTTCTTT. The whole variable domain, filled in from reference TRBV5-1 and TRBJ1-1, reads KAGVTQTPRYLIKTRGQQVTLSCSPISGHRSVSWYQQTPGQGLQFLFEYFSETQRNKGNFPGRFSGRQFSNSRSEMNVSTLELGDSALYLCASSQGGGRNTEAFFGQGTRLTVV.

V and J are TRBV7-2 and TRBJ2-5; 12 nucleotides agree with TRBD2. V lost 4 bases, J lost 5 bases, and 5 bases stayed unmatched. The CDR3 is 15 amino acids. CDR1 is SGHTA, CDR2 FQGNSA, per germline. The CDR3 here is CASSWTSGIWETQYF. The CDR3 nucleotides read TGTGCCAGCAGCTGGACTAGCGGGATCTGGGAGACCCAGTACTTC.

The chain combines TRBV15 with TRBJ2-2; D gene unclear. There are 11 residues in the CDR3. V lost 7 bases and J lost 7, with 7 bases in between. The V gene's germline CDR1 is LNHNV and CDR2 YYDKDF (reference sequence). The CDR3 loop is CATTASGELFF. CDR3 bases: TGTGCCACCACCGCAAGCGGGGAGCTGTTTTTT. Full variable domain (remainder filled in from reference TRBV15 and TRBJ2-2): DAMVIQNPRYQVTQFGKPVTLSCSQTLNHNVMYWYQQKSSQAPKLLFHYYDKDFNNEADTPDNFQSRRPNTSFCFLDIRSPGLGDTAMYLCATTASGELFFGEGSRLTVL.

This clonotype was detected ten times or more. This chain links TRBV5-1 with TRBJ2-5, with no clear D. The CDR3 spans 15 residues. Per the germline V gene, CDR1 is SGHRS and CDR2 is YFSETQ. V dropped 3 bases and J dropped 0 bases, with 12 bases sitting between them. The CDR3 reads CASSSRHRDQETQYF. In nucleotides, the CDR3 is TGCGCCAGCAGCTCCAGACACAGAGACCAAGAGACCCAGTACTTC.

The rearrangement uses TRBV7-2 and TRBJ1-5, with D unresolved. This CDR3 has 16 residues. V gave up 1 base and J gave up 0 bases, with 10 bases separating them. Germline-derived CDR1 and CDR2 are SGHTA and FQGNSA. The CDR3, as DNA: TGTGCCAGCAGCTTAGGCAGGCGGAGTAGCAATCAGCCCCAGCATTTT. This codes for CASSLGRRSSNQPQHF.

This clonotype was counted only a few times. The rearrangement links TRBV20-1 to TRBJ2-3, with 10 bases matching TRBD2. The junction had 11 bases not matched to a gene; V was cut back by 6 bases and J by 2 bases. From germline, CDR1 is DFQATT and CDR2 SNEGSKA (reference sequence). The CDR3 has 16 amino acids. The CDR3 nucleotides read TGCAGTGCAGCACGCCGTAGCGGGAGGCACACAGATACGCAGTATTTT. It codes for CSAARRSGRHTDTQYF.

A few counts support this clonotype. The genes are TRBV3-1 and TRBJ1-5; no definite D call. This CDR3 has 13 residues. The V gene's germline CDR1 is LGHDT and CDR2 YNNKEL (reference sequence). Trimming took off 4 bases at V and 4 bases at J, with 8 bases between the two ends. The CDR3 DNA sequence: TGTGCCAGCAGCCCATGGGGTAATCAGCCCCAGCATTTT. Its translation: CASSPWGNQPQHF.

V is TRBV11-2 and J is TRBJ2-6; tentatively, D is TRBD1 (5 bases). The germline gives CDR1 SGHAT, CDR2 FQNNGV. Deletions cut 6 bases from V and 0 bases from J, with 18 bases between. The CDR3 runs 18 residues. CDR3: CASRDPGRPHSGANVLTF. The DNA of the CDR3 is TGTGCCAGCAGGGACCCAGGGCGCCCCCACTCTGGGGCCAACGTCCTGACTTTC. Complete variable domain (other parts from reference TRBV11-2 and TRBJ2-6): EAGVAQSPRYKIIEKRQSVAFWCNPISGHATLYWYQQILGQGPKLLIQFQNNGVVDDSQLPKDRFSAERLKGVDSTLKIQPAKLEDSAVYLCASRDPGRPHSGANVLTFGAGSRLTVL.

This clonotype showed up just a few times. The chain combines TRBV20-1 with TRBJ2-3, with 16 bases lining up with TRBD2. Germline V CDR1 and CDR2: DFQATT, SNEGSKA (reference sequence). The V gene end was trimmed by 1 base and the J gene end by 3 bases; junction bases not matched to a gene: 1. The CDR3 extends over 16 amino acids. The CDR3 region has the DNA TGCAGTGCTAGAGCGGGACTAGCGGGAGGGACAGATACGCAGTATTTT. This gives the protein CSARAGLAGGTDTQYF.

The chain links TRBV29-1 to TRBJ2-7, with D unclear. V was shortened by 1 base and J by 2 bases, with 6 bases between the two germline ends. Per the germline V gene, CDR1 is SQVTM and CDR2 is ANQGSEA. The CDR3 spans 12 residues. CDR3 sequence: CSVEVQTYEQYF. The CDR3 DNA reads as TGCAGCGTTGAAGTACAAACCTACGAGCAGTACTTC.

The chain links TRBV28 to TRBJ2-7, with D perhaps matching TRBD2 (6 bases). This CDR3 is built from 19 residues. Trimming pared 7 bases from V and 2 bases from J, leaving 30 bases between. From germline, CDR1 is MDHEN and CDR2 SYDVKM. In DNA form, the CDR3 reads TGTGCCAGCAACGCGCGAGTGGACGCTGCCAGGAGGGGAACCTACGAGCAGTACTTC. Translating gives CASNARVDAARRGTYEQYF.

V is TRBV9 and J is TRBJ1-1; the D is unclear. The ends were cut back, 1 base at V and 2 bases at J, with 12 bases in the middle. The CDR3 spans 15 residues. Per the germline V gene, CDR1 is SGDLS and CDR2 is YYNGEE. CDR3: CASSVFSGYNTEAFF. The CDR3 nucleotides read TGTGCCAGCAGCGTATTTTCGGGATATAACACTGAAGCTTTCTTT.

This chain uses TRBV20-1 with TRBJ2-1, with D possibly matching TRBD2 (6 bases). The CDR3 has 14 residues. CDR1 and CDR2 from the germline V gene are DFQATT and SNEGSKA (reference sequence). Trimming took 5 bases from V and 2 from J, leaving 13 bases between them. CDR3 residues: CSAPRDSTYNEQFF. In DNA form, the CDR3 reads TGCAGTGCTCCCCGGGACTCCACCTACAATGAGCAGTTCTTC.

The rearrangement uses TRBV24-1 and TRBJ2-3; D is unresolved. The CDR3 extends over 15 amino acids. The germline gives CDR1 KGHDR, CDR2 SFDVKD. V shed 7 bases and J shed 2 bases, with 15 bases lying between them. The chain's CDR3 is CATSPSDRPTDTQYF. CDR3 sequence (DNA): TGTGCCACCAGCCCTTCCGACCGGCCCACAGATACGCAGTATTTT.

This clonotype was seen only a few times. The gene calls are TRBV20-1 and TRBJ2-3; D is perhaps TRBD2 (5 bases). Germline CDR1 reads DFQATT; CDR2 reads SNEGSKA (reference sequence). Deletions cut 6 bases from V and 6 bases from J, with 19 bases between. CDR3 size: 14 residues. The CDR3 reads CSARLRETRDTQYF. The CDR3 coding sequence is TGCAGTGCAAGACTTAGGGAGACAAGGGATACGCAGTATTTT.

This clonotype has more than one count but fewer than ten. CDR3 region: CASSYAGQAYGYTF. CDR3 sequence (DNA): TGTGCCAGCAGTTACGCCGGACAGGCCTATGGCTACACCTTC. The genes are TRBV6-2 or TRBV6-3 and TRBJ1-2; 7 bases agree with TRBD1. J gave up 4 bases and V 2 bases, and 4 bases lay outside the gene matches. This CDR3 is built from 14 residues. The germline V gene has CDR1 MNHEY and CDR2 SVGEGT.

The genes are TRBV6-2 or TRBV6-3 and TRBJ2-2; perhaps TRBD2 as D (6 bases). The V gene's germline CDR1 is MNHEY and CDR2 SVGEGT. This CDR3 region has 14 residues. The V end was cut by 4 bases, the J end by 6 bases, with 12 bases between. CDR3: CASSWGSGPGELFF. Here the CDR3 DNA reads TGTGCCAGCAGTTGGGGTAGCGGCCCCGGGGAGCTGTTTTTT.

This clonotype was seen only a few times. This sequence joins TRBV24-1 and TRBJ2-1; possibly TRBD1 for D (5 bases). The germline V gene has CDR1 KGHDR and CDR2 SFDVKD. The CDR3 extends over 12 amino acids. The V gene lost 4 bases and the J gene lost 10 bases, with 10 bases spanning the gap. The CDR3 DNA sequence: TGTGCCACCAGTGACCCCTCAGGGGAGCAGTTCTTC. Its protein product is CATSDPSGEQFF.

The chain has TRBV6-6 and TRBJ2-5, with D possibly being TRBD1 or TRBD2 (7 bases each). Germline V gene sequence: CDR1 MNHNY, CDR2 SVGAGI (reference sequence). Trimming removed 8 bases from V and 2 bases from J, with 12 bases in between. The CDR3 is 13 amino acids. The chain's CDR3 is CASGGDRQETQYF. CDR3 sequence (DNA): TGTGCCAGCGGGGGGGACAGACAAGAGACCCAGTACTTC.

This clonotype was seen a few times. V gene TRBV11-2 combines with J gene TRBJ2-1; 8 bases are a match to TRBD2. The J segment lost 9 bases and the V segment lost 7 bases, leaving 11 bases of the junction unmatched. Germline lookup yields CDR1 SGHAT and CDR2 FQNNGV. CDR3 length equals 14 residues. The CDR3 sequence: CASTPQREFTEQFF. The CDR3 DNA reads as TGTGCCAGCACCCCCCAGCGGGAGTTCACTGAGCAGTTCTTC.